This entry lists 16 T cell receptor beta chains sequenced from one sample in a study of beta chain features in type 1 diabetes. Study observations and caveats: TCRB CDR3 length was moderately but significantly reduced in all four CD4+ subsets of Type 1 diabetes patients.

Every isolated RNA sample was fully reverse transcribed, so sequencing captured expressed TCRB transcripts. Clones were read by immunoSEQ multiplex PCR, and TCRdb kept only the in-frame ones, dropping some. The profile shows roughly 150,000 clones, 7.8% of them singletons. For these receptors, no antigen is known. The sequenced sample consisted of central memory CD4+ T cells from blood. The receptors originated from a woman aged 40 to 55 with type 1 diabetes.

This clone showed up just a few times. Other DNA sequences in the same sample also yield this CDR3. V is TRBV27 and J is TRBJ2-5, with 7 bases aligning to TRBD2. With V trimmed by 3 bases and J by 4 bases, 5 bases remained unmatched. CDR1 is MNHEY and CDR2 is SMNVEV in the germline V gene (reference sequence). The CDR3 runs to 14 residues. CDR3 loop: CASSFSGGGETQYF. The CDR3 DNA sequence: TGTGCCAGCAGTTTTTCCGGCGGGGGAGAGACCCAGTACTTC.

CDR3 in amino acids: CASSWTGGEPQHF. The CDR3 coding sequence is TGTGCCAGCAGTTGGACAGGGGGCGAGCCCCAGCATTTT. V usage is TRBV6-1 and J usage is TRBJ1-5; TRBD1 agrees at 11 bases. V lost 5 bases to trimming and J lost 8 bases; unmatched junction nucleotides: 2. This CDR3 is 13 amino acids long. CDR1 and CDR2 (germline): MNHNS, SASEGT.

This clone came up a few times. The rearrangement uses TRBV7-9 and TRBJ1-5; 7 bases map to TRBD1. This CDR3 has 16 amino acids. V shed 4 bases, J shed 4 bases, and the junction held 10 bases outside the gene matches. Germline CDR1 SEHNR, CDR2 FQNEAQ (reference sequence). The DNA for the CDR3 is TGTGCCAGCAGCTCAACCGGGACAGCAGGAAATCAGCCCCAGCATTTT. This translates into CASSSTGTAGNQPQHF.

This clone appeared a few times. This chain uses TRBV9 with TRBJ2-1; D perhaps matches TRBD2 (7 bases). There are 13 residues in the CDR3. The germline V gene has CDR1 SGDLS and CDR2 YYNGEE. Trimming removed 0 bases from V and 9 bases from J, with 10 bases in between. The CDR3 sequence: CASSVGGGFEQFF. Here the CDR3 DNA reads TGTGCCAGCAGCGTAGGGGGGGGCTTTGAGCAGTTCTTC.

V and J are TRBV9 and TRBJ1-6, with D possibly being TRBD1 (6 bases). The CDR3 spans 14 residues. Between the trimmed V and J ends, which lost 1 base and 6 bases, there was a span of 8 bases. Germline V gives CDR1 SGDLS, CDR2 YYNGEE. DNA of the CDR3: TGTGCCAGCAGCGTAAAACAGGGTAATTCACCCCTCCACTTT. Its protein product is CASSVKQGNSPLHF.

The CDR3 is CASSIEDWNQPQHF. CDR3 DNA: TGTGCCAGTAGTATAGAAGACTGGAATCAGCCCCAGCATTTT. The V call is TRBV19, the J call TRBJ1-5, with D unresolved. Deletions cut 0 bases from V and 4 bases from J, with 7 bases between. The CDR3 extends over 14 amino acids. CDR1 is LNHDA, CDR2 SQIVND, per germline (reference sequence).

This clone was seen a handful of times. The chain combines TRBV29-1 with TRBJ1-1; 8 nucleotides align to TRBD1. The CDR3 is 15 amino acids. V dropped 4 bases and J dropped 4; count of bases not matched to a gene: 11. CDR1 SQVTM and CDR2 ANQGSEA come from the germline V gene. The DNA for the CDR3 is TGCAGCGTTGTGCCTTCTCAGGGGGCTGGCACTGAAGCTTTCTTT. Amino acid sequence: CSVVPSQGAGTEAFF.

The chain combines TRBV2 with TRBJ1-1, with D unresolved. CDR1 and CDR2 (germline): SNHLY, FYNNEI. The CDR3 sequence is 13 residues long. V dropped 4 bases and J dropped 1 base, with 7 bases sitting between them. CDR3 sequence: CASSVSRNTEAFF. Written as DNA, the CDR3 is TGTGCCAGCAGTGTTTCCAGGAACACTGAAGCTTTCTTT.

This chain connects TRBV27 to TRBJ2-1; TRBD2 aligns across 13 bases. Germline CDR1 reads MNHEY; CDR2 reads SMNVEV (reference sequence). This CDR3 comprises 15 residues. Germline trimming cut 6 bases from V and 9 bases from J; bases unmatched to any gene: 8. The CDR3 bases are TGTGCCAGCAGCCTCACTAGCGGGGGGGCAGGTGAGCAGTTCTTC. Protein: CASSLTSGGAGEQFF.

This clone was counted only a few times. The genes are TRBV6-6 and TRBJ1-1; the match to TRBD1 covers 7 bases. The CDR3 consists of 13 residues. The trim removed 2 bases at V and 6 bases at J, leaving 3 bases unmatched. In germline, CDR1 is MNHNY, CDR2 SVGAGI (reference sequence). In nucleotides, the CDR3 is TGTGCCAGCAGTTACGGGGACAGACCTGAAGCTTTCTTT. Its protein is CASSYGDRPEAFF.

This clone was counted a few times. V gene TRBV19 combines with J gene TRBJ1-4; the D gene is possibly TRBD1 (5 bases). The germline gives CDR1 LNHDA, CDR2 SQIVND (reference sequence). The CDR3 is 16 amino acids. V was clipped by 3 bases and J by 0 bases, with 11 bases between them. The CDR3 protein is CASSIRKTATNEKLFF. The DNA for the CDR3 is TGTGCCAGTAGTATCAGGAAGACAGCAACTAATGAAAAACTGTTTTTT.

This clone was seen a few times. This chain joins TRBV7-2 and TRBJ2-1, with 10 bases that match TRBD2. CDR3 length: 15 amino acids. The germline gives CDR1 SGHTA, CDR2 FQGNSA. V was pared by 4 bases and J by 3 bases, with 3 bases of the junction left unmatched. Here the CDR3 reads CASSSAGGSYNEQFF. In nucleotides, the CDR3 is TGTGCCAGCAGCTCAGCGGGGGGGAGCTACAATGAGCAGTTCTTC.

The V gene is TRBV19, the J gene TRBJ2-2, with 14 bases aligning to TRBD2. With V trimmed by 7 bases and J by 3 bases, 7 bases remained unmatched. Germline lookup yields CDR1 LNHDA and CDR2 SQIVND (reference sequence). The CDR3 is made up of 17 amino acids. DNA of the CDR3: TGTGCCAGTACCCCGGGACTAGCGGGGGCCGACACCGGGGAGCTGTTTTTT. It yields the protein CASTPGLAGADTGELFF.

The genes are TRBV6-6 and TRBJ1-1, with 7 bases that match TRBD1. Germline V gives CDR1 MNHNY, CDR2 SVGAGI (reference sequence). V was clipped by 4 bases and J by 6 bases; unmatched bases: 5. The CDR3 spans 13 residues. This CDR3 reads CASSSQGLSEAFF. For the CDR3, the DNA is TGTGCCAGCAGTTCACAGGGGCTATCTGAAGCTTTCTTT.

This clone was counted many times. This chain connects TRBV29-1 to TRBJ2-1, with D possibly matching TRBD2 (6 bases). In germline, CDR1 is SQVTM, CDR2 ANQGSEA. This CDR3 contains 13 residues. V gave up 7 bases and J gave up 9 bases, with 19 bases separating them. In DNA, the CDR3 is TGCAGCGGGGGTGCGGGGATAGCTAGTGAGCAGTTCTTC. Translated: CSGGAGIASEQFF.

This clone was observed a few times. This chain joins TRBV11-1 and TRBJ2-5; 11 positions match TRBD2. The V gene's germline CDR1 is SGHAT and CDR2 FQDESV (reference sequence). V shed 5 bases and J 0 bases; nucleotides not matched to a gene: 5. There are 16 residues in the CDR3. CDR3 sequence: CASSGGLAVYQETQYF. The CDR3, as DNA: TGTGCCAGCAGCGGGGGACTAGCGGTCTACCAAGAGACCCAGTACTTC. Using reference TRBV11-1 and TRBJ2-5 for the parts outside the CDR3, the full variable domain is EAEVAQSPRYKITEKSQAVAFWCDPISGHATLYWYRQILGQGPELLVQFQDESVVDDSQLPKDRFSAERLKGVDSTLKIQPAELGDSAMYLCASSGGLAVYQETQYFGPGTRLLVL.